This note documents a single TCR beta chain sequence. Trimming removed 8 bases from V and 5 bases from J, with 6 bases in between. The CDR3 totals 10 residues. CDR1 is SEHNR and CDR2 is FQNEAQ in the germline V gene (reference sequence). The data belong to a study of control samples from healthy donors and cancer patients. Clones were sequenced by immunoSEQ multiplex PCR, and TCRdb holds only the in-frame ones, with some missing. The table includes 100,000 to 150,000 clones, 89% detected once. The specimen sequenced was PBMCs. The receptor was isolated from a man over 45 with head and neck cancer. The V and J genes are TRBV7-9 and TRBJ2-5; D gene ambiguous. The CDR3 protein is CASGRETQYF. Written as DNA, the CDR3 is TGTGCCAGCGGACGGGAGACCCAGTACTTC.